These 30 T cell receptor beta chains originate from one sample sequenced in a study of T cell repertoires in cytomegalovirus infection. TCRdb re-called the reads through MiXCR, storing one row per CDR3 protein. The sample consists of 150,000 to 200,000 distinct CDR3 sequences, approximately 19% of them appearing once. The specimen sequenced was PBMCs. The receptor source for this set is a human donor in good health (CMV status not recorded). Some clones in this sample may be carry-over from other donors' samples.

There are a few counts of this clonotype. The chain uses TRBV12-3 or TRBV12-4 and TRBJ2-5; tentatively, D is TRBD1 (5 bases). The CDR3 runs to 16 residues. Trimming removed 4 bases at V and 5 bases at J, with 20 bases between. CDR3 sequence (DNA): TGTGCCAGCAGTTCTGTCGGCCAGGGTATCGGCGAGACCCAGTACTTC. It is translated as CASSSVGQGIGETQYF.

There are a few counts of this clonotype. The chain combines TRBV28 with TRBJ1-1; D unclear. The germline V gene encodes CDR1 MDHEN and CDR2 SYDVKM. The CDR3 extends over 13 amino acids. V was shortened by 8 bases and J by 1 base, with 11 bases between the two germline ends. In DNA form, the CDR3 reads TGTGCCAGCTTTACCGCCCGGAACACTGAAGCTTTCTTT. It yields the protein CASFTARNTEAFF.

The table lists this clonotype with many counts. The chain carries TRBV7-2 and TRBJ2-2; D is unresolved. Germline V gene sequence: CDR1 SGHTA, CDR2 FQGNSA. V was clipped by 1 base and J by 4 bases, with 16 bases between them. The CDR3 extends over 17 amino acids. The CDR3 sequence: CASSLDRLAQSTGELFF. As DNA, the CDR3 is TGTGCCAGCAGCTTAGACCGACTTGCTCAAAGCACCGGGGAGCTGTTTTTT.

There are many counts of this clonotype. The chain joins TRBV5-5 to TRBJ2-1, with D possibly being TRBD1 or TRBD2 (5 bases each). Germline lookup yields CDR1 SGHKS and CDR2 YYEKEE (reference sequence). The CDR3 totals 14 residues. The ends were cut back, 4 bases at V and 12 bases at J, with 20 bases in the middle. CDR3 coding DNA: TGTGCCAGCAGCATCTGGGACGGCTCAATGGGGCAGTTCTTC. Protein product: CASSIWDGSMGQFF. The variable domain in full, completed from reference TRBV5-5 and TRBJ2-1, reads DAGVTQSPTHLIKTRGQQVTLRCSPISGHKSVSWYQQVLGQGPQFIFQYYEKEERGRGNFPDRFSARQFPNYSSELNVNALLLGDSALYLCASSIWDGSMGQFFGPGTRLTVL.

This clonotype has a count of ten or more. The chain carries TRBV6-5 and TRBJ2-3; D remains ambiguous. Trimming stripped 1 base from V and 4 bases from J, with 12 bases between. The CDR3 is 15 residues long. From germline, CDR1 is MNHEY and CDR2 SVGAGI. The CDR3 is CASSYLGTPPDTQYF. In DNA form, the CDR3 reads TGTGCCAGCAGTTACTTGGGCACCCCCCCAGATACGCAGTATTTT.

This clonotype was seen a few times. V usage is TRBV7-6 and J usage is TRBJ1-1, with unresolved D. V was trimmed by 1 base and J by 4 bases, leaving 10 bases between them. Germline V lookup: CDR1 SGHVS, CDR2 FNYEAQ. The CDR3 spans 14 residues. CDR3 sequence: CASSLVVGGTEAFF. The CDR3 bases are TGTGCCAGCAGCTTAGTCGTTGGTGGCACTGAAGCTTTCTTT.

The chain links TRBV2 to TRBJ2-7, with D uncertain. Deletions cut 2 bases from V and 11 bases from J, with 16 bases between. CDR3 length equals 13 residues. Germline V CDR1 and CDR2: SNHLY, FYNNEI. CDR3 loop: CASSEIRTFVEYF. For the CDR3, the DNA is TGTGCCAGCAGTGAAATTCGAACGTTCGTAGAGTACTTC.

The table lists this clonotype with many counts. The chain is built from TRBV7-3 and TRBJ2-5, with D perhaps TRBD1 (5 bases). This CDR3 has 14 amino acids. The V and J ends lost 1 base and 5 bases respectively, with 11 bases between them. Looked up from germline, CDR1 is SGHTA and CDR2 is FQGTGA. The CDR3 protein is CASSLRAGKETQYF. In nucleotides, the CDR3 is TGTGCCAGCAGCTTAAGGGCAGGGAAGGAGACCCAGTACTTC.

Notes on this clonotype: The germline gene is not matched at one end of the junction; a read error may be the cause. CDR3 DNA sequence: TGTGCCAGCAGTTTAGGTGGTTGGTCAACTTTGAACTTC. This translates into CASSLGGWSTLNF. The V gene is TRBV27, the J gene TRBJ2-7; D remains unclear. Per the germline V gene, CDR1 is MNHEY and CDR2 is SMNVEV (reference sequence). This CDR3 comprises 13 residues.

On this clonotype: This may stem from a read error, because a much larger clone lies one nucleotide away. The chain combines TRBV12-3 or TRBV12-4 with TRBJ2-1; 7 bases fit TRBD2. The CDR3 has 15 amino acids. With V trimmed by 5 bases and J by 0 bases, 4 bases remained unmatched. CDR3 sequence reads: CASSPLANSYNEQFF. The CDR3 bases are TGTGCCAGCAGTCCACTAGCGAACTCCTACAATGAGCAGTTCTTC.

This clonotype was observed a few times. This chain links TRBV12-3 or TRBV12-4 with TRBJ2-1, with D tentatively TRBD2 (5 bases). The CDR3 is made up of 16 amino acids. Trimming removed 5 bases from V and 0 bases from J, with 14 bases in between. The chain's CDR3 is CASSVERRISYNEQFF. CDR3 in DNA: TGTGCCAGCAGTGTCGAGCGGAGGATCTCCTACAATGAGCAGTTCTTC.

There are a few counts of this clonotype. This chain connects TRBV5-1 to TRBJ2-2, with D unclear. The CDR3 extends over 13 amino acids. Per germline, CDR1 SGHRS and CDR2 YFSETQ. V was clipped by 6 bases and J by 1 base, with 7 bases between them. In DNA, the CDR3 is TGCGCCAGCACCCTGAGGAACACCGGGGAGCTGTTTTTT. Residues: CASTLRNTGELFF. Looking up the rest from reference TRBV5-1 and TRBJ2-2 gives the full variable domain: KAGVTQTPRYLIKTRGQQVTLSCSPISGHRSVSWYQQTPGQGLQFLFEYFSETQRNKGNFPGRFSGRQFSNSRSEMNVSTLELGDSALYLCASTLRNTGELFFGEGSRLTVL.

This clonotype was seen a handful of times. The V call is TRBV6-5, the J call TRBJ2-2, with 8 bases lining up with TRBD1. Looked up from germline, CDR1 is MNHEY and CDR2 is SVGAGI. This CDR3 has 18 amino acids. J was trimmed by 4 bases and V by 0 bases; bases with no gene match: 10. In nucleotides, the CDR3 is TGTGCCAGCAGTTACTCGATTTCTGTACAGGGGGGCACCGGGGAGCTGTTTTTT. It specifies CASSYSISVQGGTGELFF.

This clonotype was counted at least ten times. J is TRBJ1-2 and V is TRBV7-8; unclear D gene. The CDR3 spans 12 residues. The germline V gene has CDR1 SGHVS and CDR2 FQNEAQ. V was cut by 0 bases and J by 8 bases, with 7 bases left in between. CDR3 coding DNA: TGTGCCAGCAGCTTAGCAGGGTCCGGCTACACCTTC. It codes for CASSLAGSGYTF.

V and J are TRBV11-2 and TRBJ2-2; D gene uncertain. V was trimmed by 1 base and J by 7 bases, leaving 4 bases between them. CDR1 and CDR2 from the germline V gene are SGHAT and FQNNGV. CDR3 size: 12 residues. The CDR3 sequence: CASSLVVGELFF. As DNA, the CDR3 is TGTGCCAGCAGCTTAGTCGTCGGGGAGCTGTTTTTT.

This clonotype was seen only a few times. The chain links TRBV19 to TRBJ2-3; 10 bases align to TRBD2. This CDR3 is 16 amino acids long. Germline V gene sequence: CDR1 LNHDA, CDR2 SQIVND (reference sequence). V shed 6 bases, J shed 4 bases, and the junction held 10 bases outside the gene matches. The CDR3 protein is CASSEGTSASADTQYF. Here the CDR3 DNA reads TGTGCCAGTAGCGAGGGGACTAGCGCGTCGGCAGATACGCAGTATTTT.

This clonotype came up a few times. The chain carries TRBV5-4 and TRBJ1-6; no reliable D call. CDR3 length: 15 residues. The germline V and J ends were trimmed by 3 bases and 9 bases, with 16 bases remaining between them. CDR1 SGHNT and CDR2 YYREEE come from the germline V gene (reference sequence). Here the CDR3 reads CASSWGGIPTSPLHF. The CDR3 region has the DNA TGTGCCAGCAGCTGGGGAGGGATTCCGACTTCACCCCTCCACTTT. The full variable domain, with the rest looked up from reference TRBV5-4 and TRBJ1-6, is ETGVTQSPTHLIKTRGQQVTLRCSSQSGHNTVSWYQQALGQGPQFIFQYYREEENGRGNFPPRFSGLQFPNYSSELNVNALELDDSALYLCASSWGGIPTSPLHFGNGTRLTVT.

This clonotype showed up just a few times. The chain recombines TRBV28 with TRBJ1-1; no clear D gene. CDR1 and CDR2 from the germline V gene are MDHEN and SYDVKM. This CDR3 spans 13 amino acids. Trimming removed 4 bases at V and 7 bases at J, with 13 bases between. The CDR3 loop is CASSSRALLEAFF. CDR3 nucleotide sequence: TGTGCCAGCAGTTCCCGGGCCCTACTTGAAGCTTTCTTT. The full variable domain, with the rest looked up from reference TRBV28 and TRBJ1-1, is DVKVTQSSRYLVKRTGEKVFLECVQDMDHENMFWYRQDPGLGLRLIYFSYDVKMKEKGDIPEGYSVSREKKERFSLILESASTNQTSMYLCASSSRALLEAFFGQGTRLTVV.

This clonotype appeared many times. V usage is TRBV7-3 and J usage is TRBJ2-1; D is ambiguous. Trimming pared 5 bases from V and 2 bases from J, leaving 13 bases between. CDR3 length equals 15 residues. Germline loops: CDR1 SGHTA, CDR2 FQGTGA. The CDR3 loop is CASSPRPSPYNEQFF. As DNA, the CDR3 is TGTGCCAGCAGCCCCCGACCCTCACCCTACAATGAGCAGTTCTTC. Using reference TRBV7-3 and TRBJ2-1 for the parts outside the CDR3, the full variable domain is GAGVSQTPSNKVTEKGKYVELRCDPISGHTALYWYRQSLGQGPEFLIYFQGTGAADDSGLPNDRFFAVRPEGSVSTLKIQRTERGDSAVYLCASSPRPSPYNEQFFGPGTRLTVL.

Details on this clonotype: Germline and junction disagree at one end, which may indicate a read error. V is TRBV7-3 and J is TRBJ1-2; no clear D. The CDR3 sequence is 14 residues long. Germline values: CDR1 SGHTA, CDR2 FQGTGA. CDR3 nucleotide sequence: TGTGCCAGCAGCCGGCGACCGGAGTTCTATGGCTACATCTTC. Translated: CASSRRPEFYGYIF.

Only a few counts were recorded for this clonotype. V is TRBV11-1 and J is TRBJ2-5; unclear D gene. The germline V and J ends were trimmed by 4 bases and 1 base, with 13 bases remaining between them. Germline CDR1 is SGHAT and CDR2 is FQDESV (reference sequence). The CDR3 loop spans 15 amino acids. CDR3 residues: CASSSTVGIQETQYF. The CDR3 DNA follows: TGTGCCAGCAGCTCCACAGTGGGGATCCAAGAGACCCAGTACTTC.

This clonotype was counted only a few times. The chain uses TRBV7-4 and TRBJ2-7; TRBD1 matches 10 bases. CDR1 and CDR2 (germline): SGHVT, SQSDAQ. The V and J ends lost 0 bases and 3 bases, in that order; junction bases with no gene match: 5. The CDR3 runs to 16 residues. CDR3 sequence: CASSLASGQGHYEQYF. Here the CDR3 DNA reads TGTGCCAGCAGCTTAGCCTCGGGACAGGGGCACTACGAGCAGTACTTC. The full variable domain, with the rest looked up from reference TRBV7-4 and TRBJ2-7, is GAGVSQSPRYKVAKRGRDVALRCDSISGHVTLYWYRQTLGQGSEVLTYSQSDAQRDKSGRPSGRFSAERPERSVSTLKIQRTEQGDSAVYLCASSLASGQGHYEQYFGPGTRLTVT.

This clonotype has only one observation. The chain carries TRBV24-1 and TRBJ2-1; 8 nucleotides match TRBD1. J lost 8 bases, V lost 4 bases, and 9 bases had no gene match. The CDR3 loop spans 15 amino acids. The V gene's germline CDR1 is KGHDR and CDR2 SFDVKD. The CDR3 DNA follows: TGTGCCACCAGTGAGGACAGGGCCGGCCGGCATGAGCAGTTCTTC. It encodes CATSEDRAGRHEQFF.

The V gene is TRBV7-3, the J gene TRBJ2-1; 7 positions agree with TRBD2. Germline CDR1 is SGHTA and CDR2 is FQGTGA. The CDR3 has 15 amino acids. V lost 2 bases to trimming and J lost 4 bases; unmatched junction nucleotides: 5. The CDR3 loop is CASSLGRRGYNEQFF. The CDR3 nucleotides are TGTGCCAGCAGCTTAGGGCGGCGGGGGTACAATGAGCAGTTCTTC.

This clonotype was seen more than once but under ten times. In DNA, the CDR3 is TGTGCCAGCAGTTTACAGGGGGCGGGCAGTTTGTCCCAGCATTTT. It translates to CASSLQGAGSLSQHF. V and J are TRBV28 and TRBJ1-5; 8 positions match TRBD1. The V gene end was trimmed by 2 bases and the J gene end by 11 bases; junction bases not matched to a gene: 11. The CDR3 has 15 residues. Germline V gene lookup returns CDR1 MDHEN and CDR2 SYDVKM.

The V call is TRBV28, the J call TRBJ2-1, with 12 bases fitting TRBD2. From germline, CDR1 is MDHEN and CDR2 SYDVKM. The length of the CDR3 is 15 residues. V lost 3 bases and J lost 7; bases outside the gene matches: 4. The CDR3 DNA reads as TGTGCCAGCAGTTTGTCTAGCGGGAGGGCAAATGAGCAGTTCTTC. It translates to CASSLSSGRANEQFF.

In its sample, this clonotype was seen many times. The rearrangement uses TRBV6-2 or TRBV6-3 and TRBJ2-5, with 7 bases identical to TRBD1. The V gene's germline CDR1 is MNHEY and CDR2 SVGEGT. V lost 2 bases, J lost 4 bases, and 7 bases stayed unmatched. The length of the CDR3 is 15 residues. DNA of the CDR3: TGTGCCAGCAGTTACGACAGGGTCAACGGAGAGACCCAGTACTTC. Translation gives CASSYDRVNGETQYF.

This clonotype was seen a handful of times. The gene calls are TRBV7-3 and TRBJ1-1; D uncertain. The ends were cut back, 6 bases at V and 4 bases at J, with 15 bases in the middle. This CDR3 spans 14 amino acids. From germline, CDR1 is SGHTA and CDR2 FQGTGA. CDR3 DNA: TGTGCCAGCAGTCAAACTGATTTCGGCACTGAAGCTTTCTTT. Translation: CASSQTDFGTEAFF.

The chain is built from TRBV11-3 and TRBJ2-3; no definite D call. CDR1 is SGHNT and CDR2 is YENEEA in the germline V gene. The ends were cut back, 3 bases at V and 2 bases at J, with 9 bases in the middle. The CDR3 has 14 residues. CDR3 residues: CASSFRHNTDTQYF. The DNA for the CDR3 is TGTGCCAGCAGCTTCCGACATAACACAGATACGCAGTATTTT.

The chain combines TRBV10-3 with TRBJ2-7, with D tentatively TRBD1 or TRBD2 (5 bases each). V lost 6 bases to trimming and J lost 0 bases, with 15 bases between them. Germline assignment: CDR1 ENHRY and CDR2 SYGVKD. The length of the CDR3 is 15 residues. The CDR3 bases are TGTGCCATCAGGGCGAGGGACCCACGCTCCTACGAGCAGTACTTC. It translates to CAIRARDPRSYEQYF.